The T cell receptor beta chain described here comes from a study of cytomegalovirus exposure and HLA in healthy donors. The study, taken as a whole, reports: Fewer N-insertions than the roughly 670-donor mean were reportedly shown by an Asian-associated ancestry cluster in a later analysis.

To note about this clone: The antigen is not known.

13 Jbeta primers and 60 Vbeta primers were used for the PCR. The protocol was immunoSEQ multiplex PCR, while the TCRdb copy is restricted to in-frame clones and leaves out a portion. The sample includes 150,000 to 200,000 clones, approximately 70% of them seen just once. The sample taken for sequencing was PBMCs. The sequence was obtained from a man aged 18 to 30 in good health and CMV-seropositive.

CDR3 sequence: CASSAGSEQFF. In DNA form, the CDR3 reads TGTGCCAGCAGCGCGGGATCGGAACAGTTCTTC. The J gene is TRBJ2-1, the V gene TRBV9, with D maybe TRBD2 (5 bases). In germline, CDR1 is SGDLS, CDR2 YYNGEE. V lost 3 bases, J lost 13 bases, and 11 bases lay in between. CDR3 length: 11 amino acids.